This TCR beta chain was identified in a study of CXCR3-negative and CXCR3-positive naive CD8 T cells. Across the study: Sequencing yielded approximately 130 million TRB reads, roughly 1.5 +/- 0.3 million per library. Points from the study as a whole: Naive cells that were CXCR3-negative or CXCR3-positive used TRBV-TRBJ genes alike, while memory cells diverged. When CXCR3-positive naive cells were set against CXCR3-negative naive cells, the former had more hydrophobic TRB CDR3s.

This CDR3 is 15 amino acids long. The germline CDR1 and CDR2 sequences are MGHRA and YSYEKL. CD45RO-CCR7+CD27+CD95- defined naive CD8+ T cells. With UMI labels, 5' RACE was used to prepare the TRB cDNA libraries. TCRdb derives one entry per CDR3 protein from the 5' RACE reads, leaving out DNA. The table lists over 45,000 distinct CDR3 sequences. For this clonotype: Its matching antigen is unknown.

The sequencing input was naive CXCR3- CD8+ T cells from blood. Subset given: CD45RO-CCR7+CD27+CD95- naive CD8+ T cells lacking CXCR3 (TNR3-). The rearrangement uses TRBV4-1 and TRBJ2-1; TCRdb returns TRBD1, unconfirmable since there is no DNA. The receptor was derived from a human donor in good health. Some clones in this sample may be carry-over from other donors' samples. This CDR3 reads CASSQATGPYNEQFF.